This T cell receptor (beta chain) was sequenced in a study of cytomegalovirus exposure and HLA in healthy donors. Study-wide results and limits: The authors later found most CMV-associated TCR beta chains appeared HLA-restricted. Roughly uniform sequencing depth across donors was assumed, possibly incorrectly.

Both 60 Vbeta primers and 13 Jbeta primers went into the PCR. In the original processing: Later, roughly 77 million unique TCR beta chains were counted in an analysis, and roughly 11 million of them were shared. This table comes from immunoSEQ multiplex PCR, and its TCRdb copy is limited to in-frame clones, with some not included. Clone size and the V and J calls come from that table; the DNA yielded D and trimming. The sample has around 100,000 clones, about 80% seen once; the top ten hold 5.4%. The donors gave bone marrow, and they were healthy. Looked up from germline, CDR1 is ENHRY and CDR2 is SYGVKD. This CDR3 is built from 18 residues. V shed 6 bases, J shed 5 bases, and the junction held 16 bases outside the gene matches. A remark on this clone: Its antigen is as yet unknown.

The genes are TRBV10-3 and TRBJ2-1; 10 bases are a match to TRBD2. The sequencing sample was made of PBMCs. The sequence came from a woman in her 30s in good health and CMV-seropositive. CDR3 protein: CAIRAHSPGLAPNNEQFF. The CDR3 coding sequence is TGTGCCATCAGGGCCCACTCACCGGGACTAGCGCCAAACAATGAGCAGTTCTTC.